The 10 T cell receptor beta chains below all came from one sample that was sequenced in a study of OX40 agonist ivuxolimab in advanced cancers. Generated by immunoSEQ multiplex PCR, the TCRdb table keeps only in-frame clones and is missing some. The data show about 42,000 clones, 82% seen once. The sequencing here drew on CD4+ or CD8+ T cells sorted from blood, taken in a trial of the OX40 agonist ivuxolimab. The receptor source for this set is an adult with an advanced solid tumor such as melanoma, head and neck, liver or kidney cancer.

The chain recombines TRBV30 with TRBJ2-3; D gene unclear. The germline V gene has CDR1 GTSNPN and CDR2 SVGIG (reference sequence). The CDR3 length is 13 residues. V gave up 3 bases and J gave up 4 bases, with 11 bases separating them. The CDR3 DNA is TGTGCCTGGAGCCTAGGAGTCGCAGATACGCAGTATTTT. It is translated as CAWSLGVADTQYF.

The V gene is TRBV4-1, the J gene TRBJ1-2; a possible D gene is TRBD1 (6 bases). The CDR3 runs to 16 residues. The V and J ends lost 0 bases and 2 bases respectively, with 13 bases between them. The V gene's germline CDR1 is MGHRA and CDR2 YSYEKL. Here the CDR3 reads CASSQDWQGRNYGYTF. In DNA form, the CDR3 reads TGCGCCAGCAGCCAAGATTGGCAGGGGCGGAACTATGGCTACACCTTC.

The chain uses TRBV7-6 and TRBJ1-2; D not certain. Germline lookup yields CDR1 SGHVS and CDR2 FNYEAQ. With 5 bases removed from V and 4 bases from J, the gap between germline ends came to 11 bases. CDR3 length: 13 amino acids. Here the CDR3 DNA reads TGTGCCAGCAGCCCCCAGCTGGGCTATGGCTACACCTTC. Protein: CASSPQLGYGYTF.

V usage is TRBV7-2 and J usage is TRBJ2-5, with D possibly being TRBD1 or TRBD2 (5 bases each). Trimming stripped 5 bases from V and 5 bases from J, with 18 bases between. This CDR3 has 15 amino acids. From germline, CDR1 is SGHTA and CDR2 FQGNSA. CDR3 nucleotides: TGTGCCAGCAGCCCGCCCGGGACCCCAACGGAGACCCAGTACTTC. Translated, it gives CASSPPGTPTETQYF.

The chain's CDR3 is CASAPPGATDTQYF. The CDR3 DNA is TGTGCTAGTGCCCCCCCGGGGGCAACAGATACGCAGTATTTT. This chain joins TRBV12-5 and TRBJ2-3, with D perhaps given as TRBD1 or TRBD2 (6 bases each). V lost 7 bases and J lost 3, with 14 bases in between. CDR1 and CDR2 (germline): LGHNT, FRNRAP. CDR3 size: 14 residues.

The chain links TRBV6-1 to TRBJ1-5; D call uncertain. V was pared by 7 bases and J by 5 bases, with 12 bases between. Germline V gives CDR1 MNHNS, CDR2 SASEGT. This CDR3 has 13 residues. Here the CDR3 reads CASNTEWDQPQHF. CDR3 DNA: TGTGCCAGCAACACTGAGTGGGATCAGCCCCAGCATTTT.

The table lists this clone with a few counts. The gene calls are TRBV27 and TRBJ1-6; 7 positions match TRBD1. Germline values: CDR1 MNHEY, CDR2 SMNVEV (reference sequence). This CDR3 spans 14 amino acids. Germline trimming cut 6 bases from V and 7 bases from J; bases unmatched to any gene: 6. The CDR3 region is CASRTGTANSPLHF. The DNA of the CDR3 is TGTGCCAGCAGGACCGGGACAGCGAATTCACCCCTCCACTTT.

V is TRBV6-6 and J is TRBJ1-2; perhaps TRBD1 as D (6 bases). Germline V gives CDR1 MNHNY, CDR2 SVGAGI (reference sequence). Trimming shortened V by 7 bases and J by 7 bases, and 13 bases separated the two germline ends. The CDR3 is made up of 12 amino acids. CDR3 amino acids: CASKTGKVGYTF. The CDR3 DNA follows: TGTGCCAGCAAAACAGGGAAGGTTGGCTACACCTTC.

This chain links TRBV6-1 with TRBJ1-3; 7 bases align to TRBD1. Germline assignment: CDR1 MNHNS and CDR2 SASEGT. The CDR3 totals 14 residues. V dropped 7 bases and J dropped 1; count of bases not matched to a gene: 4. CDR3 DNA: TGTGCCAGCACAGGGGGATCTTCTGGAAACACCATATATTTT. It encodes CASTGGSSGNTIYF.

The chain uses TRBV10-3 and TRBJ2-7, with no clear D. The CDR3 has 12 residues. CDR1 ENHRY and CDR2 SYGVKD come from the germline V gene. V was clipped by 8 bases and J by 3 bases, with 11 bases between them. CDR3 coding DNA: TGTGCCATCGGCGACCGTAACTACGAGCAGTACTTC. Translation gives CAIGDRNYEQYF.